This T cell receptor (beta chain) is drawn from a study of early T cells in non-severe SARS-CoV-2 infection. In the study overall: Bulk RNA isolated from unsorted whole blood underwent sequencing; chains were not paired. General study results and limits: In VDJdb matching, anti-spike CD8 responses were favored while private and CD4 specificities went missing.

As part of library construction, unique molecular identifiers were attached to individual cDNA molecules. One entry per CDR3 protein results from TCRdb running MiXCR on the 5' RACE reads. The sample lists roughly 72,000 distinct CDR3 sequences; 9.5% to 15% were seen once. V was pared by 1 base and J by 3 bases, with 14 bases between. The CDR3 is made up of 16 amino acids. CDR1 and CDR2 (germline): SSHAT, FNYEAQ (reference sequence). A note on this clonotype: What it binds is not known.

The sample taken for sequencing was whole blood. This sequence joins TRBV7-7 and TRBJ2-3, with D possibly being TRBD2 (7 bases). The sequence was obtained from an adult who was a healthcare worker with PCR-confirmed SARS-CoV-2 infection or an uninfected control (not recorded which). CDR3 amino acids: CASSLGVQGGTDTQYF. CDR3 sequence (DNA): TGTGCCAGCAGCTTAGGAGTACAGGGAGGGACAGATACGCAGTATTTT. The complete variable domain, with remaining parts taken from reference TRBV7-7 and TRBJ2-3, reads GAGVSQSPRYKVTKRGQDVTLRCDPISSHATLYWYQQALGQGPEFLTYFNYEAQPDKSGLPSDRFSAERPEGSISTLTIQRTEQRDSAMYRCASSLGVQGGTDTQYFGPGTRLTVL.